This T cell receptor (beta chain) was captured in a study of early stage breast cancer tumors. Generated by immunoSEQ multiplex PCR, the TCRdb table keeps only in-frame clones and is missing some. The sample holds about 41,000 clones, 55% to 75% seen once. With regard to this clone: Antigen: not known.

Whole-study findings and limits: Compared with adjacent normal breast tissue, tumors showed 2.5 to 3-fold greater T cell density and higher clonality.

Sequencing was done on a sample of blood. The receptor was derived from a person in their fifties with breast cancer.

CDR3 loop: CASSSGGILLINYGYTF. Here the CDR3 DNA reads TGTGCCAGCAGCTCAGGGGGAATCCTATTAATTAACTATGGCTACACCTTC. The rearrangement uses TRBV5-4 and TRBJ1-2, with 7 bases aligning to TRBD1. Germline trimming cut 3 bases from V and 1 base from J; bases unmatched to any gene: 12. The CDR3 runs 17 residues. The germline V gene encodes CDR1 SGHNT and CDR2 YYREEE (reference sequence).